Below, 14 T cell receptor beta chains from the same sample are listed, as sequenced in a study of blood T cell repertoires in COVID-19. Sequencing was performed with immunoSEQ multiplex PCR; in TCRdb, only in-frame clones are kept and a portion is missing. The sample holds approximately 280,000 clones; around 88% are singletons and the top ten take about 6%. The sequenced material came from PBMCs or T cells enriched from blood (not recorded which). The receptor source for this set is a woman in her thirties or forties who had recovered from COVID-19.

This chain joins TRBV6-1 and TRBJ1-4; D perhaps matches TRBD1 (5 bases). The CDR3 runs 16 residues. Trimming took 1 base from V and 4 from J, leaving 13 bases between them. CDR1 is MNHNS and CDR2 is SASEGT in the germline V gene. CDR3 protein: CASSEGFRANNEKLFF. The CDR3 nucleotides are TGTGCCAGCAGTGAAGGTTTCAGGGCCAATAATGAAAAACTGTTTTTT.

The chain joins TRBV6-5 to TRBJ2-1, with 9 bases that match TRBD2. The CDR3 runs to 14 residues. CDR1 and CDR2 (germline): MNHEY, SVGAGI. V lost 3 bases to trimming and J lost 12 bases; unmatched junction nucleotides: 9. The CDR3 nucleotides are TGTGCCAGCAGTTATTCCTCCGGGCGGGAGGGGCAGTTCTTC. It specifies CASSYSSGREGQFF.

This chain joins TRBV7-2 and TRBJ1-2, with 7 bases identical to TRBD1. This CDR3 is built from 15 residues. Germline V CDR1 and CDR2: SGHTA, FQGNSA. V lost 5 bases and J lost 7; bases outside the gene matches: 13. The CDR3 nucleotides read TGTGCCAGCAGCCAAACAGGGGTTGGGCAGATTGGCTACACCTTC. Protein product: CASSQTGVGQIGYTF. Looking up the rest from reference TRBV7-2 and TRBJ1-2 gives the full variable domain: GAGVSQSPSNKVTEKGKDVELRCDPISGHTALYWYRQSLGQGLEFLIYFQGNSAPDKSGLPSDRFSAERTGGSVSTLTIQRTQQEDSAVYLCASSQTGVGQIGYTFGSGTRLTVV.

The chain has TRBV24-1 and TRBJ2-5; 7 nucleotides align to TRBD1. Trimming at V came to 2 bases and at J to 2 bases, leaving 7 bases not matched to a gene. The CDR3 has 16 residues. CDR1 is KGHDR, CDR2 SFDVKD, per germline. CDR3 amino acids: CATSDSRGQRQETQYF. The CDR3, as DNA: TGTGCCACCAGTGATTCTAGGGGGCAGAGACAAGAGACCCAGTACTTC.

The chain couples TRBV19 to TRBJ1-2; 9 bases align to TRBD1. Germline CDR1 and CDR2: LNHDA and SQIVND (reference sequence). Trimming removed 4 bases from V and 2 bases from J; junction bases left unmatched: 5. The CDR3 length is 15 residues. This CDR3 reads CASSRMTGGNYGYTF. The CDR3 region has the DNA TGTGCCAGTAGTAGAATGACAGGGGGAAACTATGGCTACACCTTC.

This chain joins TRBV30 and TRBJ1-6; no firm D call. Trimming removed 5 bases from V and 6 bases from J, with 17 bases in between. This CDR3 contains 15 residues. Germline loops: CDR1 GTSNPN, CDR2 SVGIG (reference sequence). The CDR3, as DNA: TGTGCCTGGCAGACACCGACGACGTCTAATTCACCCCTCCACTTT. The encoded protein is CAWQTPTTSNSPLHF.

V usage is TRBV15 and J usage is TRBJ2-1; 9 bases fit TRBD2. V shed 3 bases and J 3 bases; nucleotides not matched to a gene: 15. Germline assignment: CDR1 LNHNV and CDR2 YYDKDF (reference sequence). The CDR3 covers 19 residues. The CDR3 spells CATSRGGALAGAVYNEQFF. The CDR3 DNA sequence: TGTGCCACCAGCAGGGGTGGGGCATTAGCGGGAGCGGTCTACAATGAGCAGTTCTTC.

The CDR3 DNA is TGTGCCACCAGCACTTTAACTAGCGGGAGCTCCTACGAGCAGTACTTC. Amino acid sequence: CATSTLTSGSSYEQYF. This sequence joins TRBV15 and TRBJ2-7, with 11 bases lining up with TRBD2. Germline V gene lookup returns CDR1 LNHNV and CDR2 YYDKDF (reference sequence). After removal of 4 bases from V and 0 bases from J, the junction contained 5 bases not matched to a gene. The CDR3 extends over 16 amino acids.

The chain uses TRBV11-3 and TRBJ1-1; 10 positions match TRBD1. CDR3 length: 14 amino acids. Germline values: CDR1 SGHNT, CDR2 YENEEA. Trimming at V came to 4 bases and at J to 5 bases, leaving 4 bases not matched to a gene. Here the CDR3 DNA reads TGTGCCAGCAGCTCGGGACAGGGGTCGACTGAAGCTTTCTTT. This gives the protein CASSSGQGSTEAFF.

Notes on this clone: In the same sample, other DNA sequences code for this CDR3. The chain couples TRBV6-2 or TRBV6-3 to TRBJ2-1; D is undetermined. Germline V lookup: CDR1 MNHEY, CDR2 SVGEGT. With 0 bases removed from V and 3 bases from J, the gap between germline ends came to 6 bases. The CDR3 extends over 14 amino acids. The CDR3 DNA sequence: TGTGCCAGCAGTTACTCGAGAGGCTACAATGAGCAGTTCTTC. Its protein product is CASSYSRGYNEQFF.

This chain joins TRBV10-3 and TRBJ2-7; 8 bases fit TRBD1. V lost 9 bases, J lost 7 bases, and 11 bases stayed unmatched. The CDR3 has 13 amino acids. CDR1 and CDR2 from the germline V gene are ENHRY and SYGVKD. CDR3 in amino acids: CAISGQGMGEQYF. CDR3 DNA sequence: TGTGCCATATCCGGACAGGGAATGGGGGAGCAGTACTTC.

The rearrangement joins TRBV11-1 to TRBJ2-3; TRBD2 might be the D (6 bases). The CDR3 extends over 13 amino acids. Looked up from germline, CDR1 is SGHAT and CDR2 is FQDESV (reference sequence). V lost 6 bases and J lost 4, with 11 bases in between. Here the CDR3 DNA reads TGTGCCAGCAGACCCGGGACTTCAGATACGCAGTATTTT. It specifies CASRPGTSDTQYF.

The DNA for the CDR3 is TGTGCCAGCAGTTACTCGGACAGGGGCCCCTACGAGCAGTACTTC. Translated, it gives CASSYSDRGPYEQYF. The chain employs TRBV6-2 or TRBV6-3 and TRBJ2-7; 9 positions match TRBD1. Germline lookup yields CDR1 MNHEY and CDR2 SVGEGT. CDR3 size: 15 residues. Trimming removed 0 bases from V and 2 bases from J; junction bases left unmatched: 2.

The chain recombines TRBV6-5 with TRBJ1-2; TRBD1 is a possible D gene (5 bases). This CDR3 has 15 residues. Germline assignment: CDR1 MNHEY and CDR2 SVGAGI. V was pared by 5 bases and J by 4 bases, with 17 bases between. CDR3 coding DNA: TGTGCCAGCAGTAATACACAGGATTTCGGCTATGGCTACACCTTC. This codes for CASSNTQDFGYGYTF.